These T cell receptor beta chains were read from a single sample in a study of identifying expanded T cells in peripheral blood. Sequencing was performed with immunoSEQ multiplex PCR; in TCRdb, only in-frame clones are kept and a portion is missing. The table includes approximately 58,000 clones, more than 70% detected once. The sample was blood. These receptors were collected from a person aged 18 to 70 in good health. Each CDR3 is given with its conserved first and last residue. The order of the fields is J gene, V gene, clone size, D gene, CDR3 protein, CDR3 DNA. A D gene is named only where the DNA matches it firmly. The size of a clone is reported for some rows only, either as once, few or many, or as a class for expanded clones.

>TRBJ2-2|TRBV14|NA|NA
CASSQTSTGELFF
TGTGCCAGCAGCCAAACTTCGACCGGGGAGCTGTTTTTT
>TRBJ2-2|TRBV4-3|NA|TRBD2
CASSQSGGASGELFF
TGCGCCAGCAGCCAATCGGGGGGGGCGAGCGGGGAGCTGTTTTTT
>TRBJ2-5|TRBV25-1|NA|NA
CASSEDFQETQYF
TGTGCCAGCAGTGAGGACTTCCAAGAGACCCAGTACTTC
>TRBJ1-3|TRBV2|NA|NA
CASSESDRKFSGNTIYF
TGTGCCAGCAGTGAAAGTGACAGAAAATTCTCTGGAAACACCATATATTTT
>TRBJ2-7|TRBV21-1|few|NA
CASSKGRLADSYEQYF
TGTGCCAGCAGCAAAGGTCGACTAGCGGACTCCTACGAGCAGTACTTC
>TRBJ1-1|TRBV19|NA|NA
CASRGMGPGGTEAFF
TGTGCCAGTAGGGGGATGGGTCCCGGCGGCACTGAAGCTTTCTTT
>TRBJ2-7|TRBV7-4|NA|TRBD1
CASSLEGSDRGSENEQYF
TGTGCCAGCAGCTTAGAGGGGTCGGACAGGGGCAGCGAGAACGAGCAGTACTTC
>TRBJ2-1|TRBV11-2|NA|NA
CASSSTLSSYNEQFF
TGTGCCAGCAGCTCGACGCTTAGCTCCTACAATGAGCAGTTCTTC
>TRBJ2-2|TRBV7-2|NA|TRBD2
CASSLFTAGGLAGELFF
TGTGCCAGCAGCTTATTCACAGCGGGAGGATTGGCCGGGGAGCTGTTTTTT
>TRBJ2-7|TRBV5-1|NA|TRBD2
CASSLERDLYEQYF
TGCGCCAGCAGCTTAGAGCGGGATTTGTACGAGCAGTACTTC
>TRBJ2-7|TRBV7-2|NA|TRBD1
CASSPTGRNSYEQYF
TGTGCCAGCAGCCCGACAGGGAGAAATTCCTACGAGCAGTACTTC
>TRBJ2-5|TRBV2|NA|NA
CASSEWWAEETQYF
TGTGCCAGCAGTGAATGGTGGGCCGAAGAGACCCAGTACTTC
>TRBJ2-7|TRBV5-1|NA|NA
CASSLVWGPYEQYF
TGCGCCAGCAGCTTGGTTTGGGGTCCCTACGAGCAGTACTTC
>TRBJ2-3|TRBV5-6|NA|NA
CASSLAGGPTDTQYF
TGTGCCAGCAGCTTGGCCGGGGGACCCACAGATACGCAGTATTTT
>TRBJ2-1|TRBV20-1|NA|NA
CSAALTKQFF
TGCAGTGCTGCACTTACCAAGCAGTTCTTC
>TRBJ2-7|TRBV7-2|NA|NA
CASSRRLESHEQYF
TGTGCCAGCAGCCGCCGACTAGAGTCCCACGAGCAGTACTTC
>TRBJ1-6|TRBV5-1|NA|NA
CASSLDQGHSPLHF
TGCGCCAGCAGCCTAGATCAGGGTCATTCACCCCTCCACTTT
>TRBJ2-1|TRBV28|NA|TRBD1
CASRDRTVTLIYNEQFF
TGTGCCAGCAGGGACAGGACAGTTACACTCATCTACAATGAGCAGTTCTTC
>TRBJ2-1|TRBV27|NA|NA
CASSLSAGRFGNEQFF
TGTGCCAGCAGTTTATCGGCAGGCAGATTCGGTAATGAGCAGTTCTTC
>TRBJ2-7|TRBV11-3|NA|TRBD1
CASSTRVQGESVREQYF
TGTGCCAGCAGCACAAGGGTCCAGGGGGAATCGGTACGCGAGCAGTACTTC
>TRBJ2-5|TRBV9|NA|TRBD2
CASSVEQRGLGRPAETQYF
TGTGCCAGCAGCGTAGAACAAAGGGGACTAGGAAGGCCTGCGGAGACCCAGTACTTC
>TRBJ2-3|TRBV7-6|NA|NA
CASSFTGFTDTQYF
TGTGCCAGCAGCTTTACGGGGTTCACAGATACGCAGTATTTT
>TRBJ1-5|TRBV15|NA|TRBD1
CATSRVGTGGNQPQHF
TGTGCCACCAGCAGAGTAGGGACAGGGGGCAATCAGCCCCAGCATTTT
>TRBJ1-2|TRBV29-1|NA|NA
CSGSTRQVYGYTF
TGCAGCGGCAGCACTCGGCAGGTTTACGGCTACACCTTC
>TRBJ1-1|TRBV4-1|NA|NA
CASSQGGKSGTPGTEAFF
TGCGCCAGCAGCCAAGGCGGAAAAAGCGGGACCCCAGGAACTGAAGCTTTCTTT
>TRBJ2-7|TRBV4-1|NA|TRBD2
CASSPRQRGSSYEQYF
TGCGCCAGCAGCCCCCGCCAGCGGGGGAGTTCCTACGAGCAGTACTTC
>TRBJ1-2|TRBV10-3|NA|NA
CAIQGGNYGYTF
TGTGCCATCCAAGGGGGAAACTATGGCTACACCTTC
>TRBJ1-3|TRBV29-1|NA|NA
CSVAGLGMGSGNTIYF
TGCAGCGTTGCTGGGCTGGGAATGGGCTCTGGAAACACCATATATTTT
>TRBJ2-7|TRBV28|NA|NA
CASSSPPYEQYF
TGTGCCAGCAGCTCCCCCCCATACGAGCAGTACTTC
>TRBJ2-1|TRBV7-9|NA|NA
CASSGISREQFF
TGTGCCAGCAGCGGAATAAGCCGTGAGCAGTTCTTC
>TRBJ2-5|TRBV9|NA|TRBD1
CASSVGTGETQYF
TGTGCCAGCAGCGTAGGGACAGGGGAGACCCAGTACTTC
>TRBJ1-2|TRBV27|medium-sized|TRBD1
CASSRGGPQGSLSYTF
TGTGCCAGCAGCCGAGGGGGCCCACAGGGGTCCCTAAGCTACACCTTC
>TRBJ1-5|TRBV2|NA|TRBD1
CASSGQGEGQPQHF
TGTGCCAGCAGCGGACAGGGGGAGGGTCAGCCCCAGCATTTT
>TRBJ2-5|TRBV9|NA|NA
CASSVANIEETQYF
TGTGCCAGCAGCGTAGCGAACATAGAAGAGACCCAGTACTTC
>TRBJ2-1|TRBV2|NA|NA
CASSMSPGNEQFF
TGTGCCAGCAGTATGAGTCCCGGGAATGAGCAGTTCTTC
>TRBJ2-7|TRBV30|NA|NA
CAWSVGLGPYEQYF
TGTGCCTGGAGTGTGGGGTTAGGCCCCTACGAGCAGTACTTC
>TRBJ2-5|TRBV15|NA|TRBD2
CATSSTGTTYKGRYF
TGTGCCACCAGCAGTACCGGGACTACCTACAAAGGAAGGTACTTC
>TRBJ2-7|TRBV25-1|NA|NA
CASSFTAEQYF
TGTGCCAGCAGTTTTACGGCCGAGCAGTACTTC
>TRBJ1-5|TRBV6-1|NA|NA
CASSELGQPQHF
TGTGCCAGCAGTGAACTGGGTCAGCCCCAGCATTTT
>TRBJ1-4|TRBV4-3|once|TRBD1
CASSPLGTGIGNEKLFF
TGCGCCAGCAGCCCGCTAGGGACAGGGATCGGGAATGAAAAACTGTTTTTT
>TRBJ2-5|TRBV5-1|NA|NA
CASSPGTEGETQYF
TGCGCCAGCAGCCCAGGGACCGAAGGCGAGACCCAGTACTTC